A single sample gave rise to the 9 T cell receptor beta chains below, sequenced in a study of CD4+ T cells in melanoma. Profiled with immunoSEQ multiplex PCR; TCRdb holds only in-frame clones, not every one. The table lists fewer than 15,000 clones, about 74% of them singletons. Material for sequencing was cells from a culture (not recorded whether cultured in vitro). Every receptor here comes from a human donor with melanoma.

J is TRBJ2-2 and V is TRBV7-2; D remains ambiguous. CDR3 length: 14 residues. V was cut by 1 base and J by 2 bases, with 5 bases left in between. The germline gives CDR1 SGHTA, CDR2 FQGNSA. Written as DNA, the CDR3 is TGTGCCAGCAGCTTAGGGGCTAACACCGGGGAGCTGTTTTTT. Translating it yields CASSLGANTGELFF.

This chain uses TRBV5-1 with TRBJ2-6; the D gene could be TRBD1 or TRBD2 (5 bases each). Deletions cut 0 bases from V and 0 bases from J, with 13 bases between. The CDR3 spans 18 residues. Per the germline V gene, CDR1 is SGHRS and CDR2 is YFSETQ. The CDR3 reads CASSLAGTRDSGANVLTF. The CDR3 DNA sequence: TGCGCCAGCAGCTTGGCGGGGACCCGCGACTCTGGGGCCAACGTCCTGACTTTC.

The V and J genes are TRBV7-2 and TRBJ1-2; D not certain. Germline lookup yields CDR1 SGHTA and CDR2 FQGNSA. This CDR3 spans 13 amino acids. The V and J ends lost 0 bases and 7 bases respectively, with 9 bases between them. The CDR3 reads CASSLAPRFGYTF. The CDR3 region has the DNA TGTGCCAGCAGCTTAGCTCCCAGGTTTGGCTACACCTTC.

V usage is TRBV19 and J usage is TRBJ2-1, with 11 bases that match TRBD2. The germline gives CDR1 LNHDA, CDR2 SQIVND (reference sequence). CDR3 length: 18 residues. V gave up 5 bases and J gave up 7 bases; unmatched junction bases: 16. The CDR3 coding sequence is TGTGCCAGTAGTCGCATCCCGATCCTAGCGGGGGGCGGGAATGAGCAGTTCTTC. Translating it yields CASSRIPILAGGGNEQFF.

The rearrangement links TRBV19 to TRBJ1-2, with D possibly TRBD1 on 6 matching bases. Germline CDR1 and CDR2: LNHDA and SQIVND (reference sequence). The V end lost 4 bases, the J end lost 2 bases, and 20 bases lay between the germline ends. This CDR3 is 17 amino acids long. The CDR3 sequence: CASSRSRSQGLNYGYTF. CDR3 nucleotide sequence: TGTGCCAGTAGTAGATCCCGCTCACAGGGACTGAACTATGGCTACACCTTC.

V and J are TRBV5-6 and TRBJ2-7; 10 positions match TRBD2. This CDR3 comprises 16 residues. CDR1 and CDR2 from the germline V gene are SGHDT and YYEEEE. J gave up 2 bases and V 1 base, and 6 bases lay outside the gene matches. The CDR3 DNA reads TGTGCCAGCAGCTTGACCGGGACTAGCGCTGCCTACGAGCAGTACTTC. This translates into CASSLTGTSAAYEQYF.

The chain links TRBV18 to TRBJ2-7; D uncertain. Germline V gene lookup returns CDR1 KGHSH and CDR2 LQKENI. The CDR3 runs 13 residues. Trimming shortened V by 2 bases and J by 1 base, and 6 bases separated the two germline ends. The DNA of the CDR3 is TGTGCCAGCTCACCAATTACATCCTACGAGCAGTACTTC. Residues: CASSPITSYEQYF.

V gene TRBV19 combines with J gene TRBJ1-6; D uncertain. The V end lost 7 bases, the J end lost 0 bases, and 7 bases lay between the germline ends. From germline, CDR1 is LNHDA and CDR2 SQIVND (reference sequence). The CDR3 runs 14 residues. Here the CDR3 DNA reads TGTGCCAGTACCGGCGACTCCTATAATTCACCCCTCCACTTT. Amino acid sequence: CASTGDSYNSPLHF.

The chain carries TRBV2 and TRBJ1-5; D unclear. The CDR3 extends over 14 amino acids. Per the germline V gene, CDR1 is SNHLY and CDR2 is FYNNEI. The V end lost 7 bases, the J end lost 5 bases, and 15 bases lay between the germline ends. Here the CDR3 DNA reads TGTGCCAGCACCCCTAAACCGGGGTATCAGCCCCAGCATTTT. As protein: CASTPKPGYQPQHF.